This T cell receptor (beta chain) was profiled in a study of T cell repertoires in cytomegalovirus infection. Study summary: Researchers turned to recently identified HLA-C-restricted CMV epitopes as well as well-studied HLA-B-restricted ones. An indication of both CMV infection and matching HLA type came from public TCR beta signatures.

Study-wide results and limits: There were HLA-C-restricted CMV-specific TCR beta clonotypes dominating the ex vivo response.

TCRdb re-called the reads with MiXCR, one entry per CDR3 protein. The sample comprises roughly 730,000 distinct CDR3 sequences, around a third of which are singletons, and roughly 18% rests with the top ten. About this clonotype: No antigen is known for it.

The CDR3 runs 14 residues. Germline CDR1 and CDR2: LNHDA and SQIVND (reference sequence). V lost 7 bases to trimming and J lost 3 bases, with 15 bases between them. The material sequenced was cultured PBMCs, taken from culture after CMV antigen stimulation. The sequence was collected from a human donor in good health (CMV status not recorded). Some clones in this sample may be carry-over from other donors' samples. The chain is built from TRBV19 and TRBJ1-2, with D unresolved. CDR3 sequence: CASNPGGQYYGYTF. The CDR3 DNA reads TGTGCCAGTAACCCCGGCGGGCAGTACTATGGCTACACCTTC.